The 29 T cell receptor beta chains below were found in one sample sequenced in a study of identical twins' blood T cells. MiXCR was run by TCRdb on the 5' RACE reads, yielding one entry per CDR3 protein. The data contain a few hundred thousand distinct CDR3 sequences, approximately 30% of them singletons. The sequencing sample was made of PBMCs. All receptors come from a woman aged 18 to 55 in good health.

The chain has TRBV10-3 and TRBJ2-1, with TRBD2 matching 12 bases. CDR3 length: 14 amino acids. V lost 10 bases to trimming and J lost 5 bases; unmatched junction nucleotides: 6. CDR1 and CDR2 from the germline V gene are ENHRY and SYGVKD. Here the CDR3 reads CATHSSGGDNEQFF. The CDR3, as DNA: TGTGCCACCCACTCTAGCGGGGGGGACAATGAGCAGTTCTTC.

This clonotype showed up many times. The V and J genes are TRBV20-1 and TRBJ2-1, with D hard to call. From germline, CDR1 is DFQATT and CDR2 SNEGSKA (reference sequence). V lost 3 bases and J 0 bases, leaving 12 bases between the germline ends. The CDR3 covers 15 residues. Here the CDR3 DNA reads TGCAGTGCTAGGAAGCTGAGTAGCTCCTACAATGAGCAGTTCTTC. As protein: CSARKLSSSYNEQFF.

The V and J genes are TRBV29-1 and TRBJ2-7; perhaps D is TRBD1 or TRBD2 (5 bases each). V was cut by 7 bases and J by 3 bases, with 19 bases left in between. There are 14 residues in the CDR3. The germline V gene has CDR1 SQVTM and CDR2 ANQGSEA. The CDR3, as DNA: TGCAGCGCAATCAGTGGGAAGAGGGGCTACGAGCAGTACTTC. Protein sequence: CSAISGKRGYEQYF.

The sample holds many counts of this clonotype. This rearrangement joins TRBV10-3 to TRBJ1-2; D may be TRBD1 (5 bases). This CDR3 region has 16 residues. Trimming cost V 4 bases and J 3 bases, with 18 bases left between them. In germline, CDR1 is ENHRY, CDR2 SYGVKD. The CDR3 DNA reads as TGTGCCATCAGTGCTAGTTCCTCCGACAGATACTATGGCTACACCTTC. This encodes CAISASSSDRYYGYTF.

The CDR3 loop is CMGTPGQGEKLFF. CDR3 sequence (DNA): TGCATGGGGACGCCGGGGCAAGGGGAAAAACTGTTTTTT. The chain joins TRBV20-1 to TRBJ1-4, with D possibly matching TRBD1 (5 bases). Germline CDR1 and CDR2: DFQATT and SNEGSKA (reference sequence). This CDR3 comprises 13 residues.

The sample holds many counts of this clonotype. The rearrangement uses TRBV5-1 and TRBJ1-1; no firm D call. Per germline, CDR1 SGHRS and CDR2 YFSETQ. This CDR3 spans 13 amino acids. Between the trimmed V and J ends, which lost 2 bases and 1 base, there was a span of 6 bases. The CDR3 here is CASSLWGNTEAFF. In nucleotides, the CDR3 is TGCGCCAGCAGCTTATGGGGGAACACTGAAGCTTTCTTT.

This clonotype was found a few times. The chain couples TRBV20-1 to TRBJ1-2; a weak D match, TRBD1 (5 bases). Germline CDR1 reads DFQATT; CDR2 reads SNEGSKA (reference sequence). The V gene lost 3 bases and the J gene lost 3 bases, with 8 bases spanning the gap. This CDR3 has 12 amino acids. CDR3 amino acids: CSASPGYYGYTF. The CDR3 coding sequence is TGCAGTGCTAGCCCAGGGTACTATGGCTACACCTTC.

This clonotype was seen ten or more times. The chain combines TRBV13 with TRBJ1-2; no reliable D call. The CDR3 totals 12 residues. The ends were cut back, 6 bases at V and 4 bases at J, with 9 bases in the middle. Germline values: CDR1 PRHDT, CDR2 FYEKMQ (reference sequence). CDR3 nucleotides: TGTGCCAGCAGTTTACTTACCTATGGCTACACCTTC. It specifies CASSLLTYGYTF.

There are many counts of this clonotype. The CDR3 DNA sequence: TGTGCCAGCTCACCACGGGCGGACATTGGCTCTACTGAAGCTTTCTTT. Encoded protein: CASSPRADIGSTEAFF. V is TRBV18 and J is TRBJ1-1; tentatively, D is TRBD1 (5 bases). CDR3 size: 16 residues. V was cut by 1 base and J by 5 bases, with 17 bases left in between. The germline CDR1 and CDR2 sequences are KGHSH and LQKENI.

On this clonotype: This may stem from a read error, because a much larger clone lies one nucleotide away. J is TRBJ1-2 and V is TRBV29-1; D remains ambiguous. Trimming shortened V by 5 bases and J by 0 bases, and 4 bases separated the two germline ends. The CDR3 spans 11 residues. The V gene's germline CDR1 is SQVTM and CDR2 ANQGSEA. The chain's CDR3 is CSVMANYGYTF. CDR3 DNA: TGCAGCGTTATGGCTAACTATGGCTACACCTTC.

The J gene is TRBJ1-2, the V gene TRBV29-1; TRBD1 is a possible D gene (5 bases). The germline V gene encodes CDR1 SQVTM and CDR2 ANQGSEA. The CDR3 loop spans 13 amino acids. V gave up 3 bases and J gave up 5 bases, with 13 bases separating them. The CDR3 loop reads CSVEDMAGYGYTF. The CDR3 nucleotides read TGCAGCGTTGAGGACATGGCAGGATATGGCTACACCTTC.

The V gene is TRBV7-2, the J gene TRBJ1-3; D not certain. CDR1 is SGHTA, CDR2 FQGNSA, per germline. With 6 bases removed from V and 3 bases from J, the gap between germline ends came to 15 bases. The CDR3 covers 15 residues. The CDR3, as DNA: TGTGCCAGCAGTCCCGATAGCCTCTATGGAAACACCATATATTTT. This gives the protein CASSPDSLYGNTIYF.

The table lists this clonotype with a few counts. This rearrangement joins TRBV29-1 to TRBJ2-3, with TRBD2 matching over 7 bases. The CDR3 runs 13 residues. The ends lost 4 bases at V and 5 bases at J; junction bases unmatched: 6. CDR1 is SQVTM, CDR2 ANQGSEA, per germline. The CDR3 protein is CSVGTSDGDTQYF. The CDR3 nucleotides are TGCAGCGTTGGAACTAGCGATGGAGATACGCAGTATTTT.

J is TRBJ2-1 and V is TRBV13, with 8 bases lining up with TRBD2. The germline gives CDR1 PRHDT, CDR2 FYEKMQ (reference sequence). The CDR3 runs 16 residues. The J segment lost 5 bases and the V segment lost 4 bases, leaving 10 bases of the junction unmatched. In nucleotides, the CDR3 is TGTGCCAGCAGCTCACGACTGGTAGCGGGGCACAATGAGCAGTTCTTC. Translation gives CASSSRLVAGHNEQFF. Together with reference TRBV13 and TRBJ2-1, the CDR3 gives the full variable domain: AAGVIQSPRHLIKEKRETATLKCYPIPRHDTVYWYQQGPGQDPQFLISFYEKMQSDKGSIPDRFSAQQFSDYHSELNMSSLELGDSALYFCASSSRLVAGHNEQFFGPGTRLTVL.

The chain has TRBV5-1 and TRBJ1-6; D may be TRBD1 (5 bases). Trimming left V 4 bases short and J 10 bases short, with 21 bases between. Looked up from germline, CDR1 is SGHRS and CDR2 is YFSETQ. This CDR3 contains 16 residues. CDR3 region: CASSVESLGLGSPLHF. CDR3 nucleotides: TGCGCCAGCAGCGTGGAAAGTCTGGGACTCGGATCACCCCTCCACTTT.

As DNA, the CDR3 is TGTGCCAGCAGTGAACTAGGAGTATCTGGAAACACCATATATTTT. Protein: CASSELGVSGNTIYF. The chain is built from TRBV25-1 and TRBJ1-3; D gene ambiguous. CDR1 and CDR2 (germline): MGHDK, SYGVNS. The CDR3 extends over 15 amino acids. Trimming removed 2 bases from V and 1 base from J, with 9 bases in between. Combining the CDR3 with reference TRBV25-1 and TRBJ1-3 gives the whole variable domain EADIYQTPRYLVIGTGKKITLECSQTMGHDKMYWYQQDPGMELHLIHYSYGVNSTEKGDLSSESTVSRIRTEHFPLTLESARPSHTSQYLCASSELGVSGNTIYFGEGSWLTVV.

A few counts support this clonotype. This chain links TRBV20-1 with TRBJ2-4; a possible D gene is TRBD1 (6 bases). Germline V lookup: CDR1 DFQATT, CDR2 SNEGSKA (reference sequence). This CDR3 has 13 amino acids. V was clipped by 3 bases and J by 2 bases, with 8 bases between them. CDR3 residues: CSASTGPKNIQYF. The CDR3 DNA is TGCAGTGCTAGTACAGGGCCCAAAAACATTCAGTACTTC.

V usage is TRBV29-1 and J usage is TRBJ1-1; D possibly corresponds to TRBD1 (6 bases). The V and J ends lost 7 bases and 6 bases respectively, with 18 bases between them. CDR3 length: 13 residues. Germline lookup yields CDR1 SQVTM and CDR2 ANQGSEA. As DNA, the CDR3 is TGCAGCGCCCGAACTACAGGGTTATCTGAAGCTTTCTTT. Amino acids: CSARTTGLSEAFF.

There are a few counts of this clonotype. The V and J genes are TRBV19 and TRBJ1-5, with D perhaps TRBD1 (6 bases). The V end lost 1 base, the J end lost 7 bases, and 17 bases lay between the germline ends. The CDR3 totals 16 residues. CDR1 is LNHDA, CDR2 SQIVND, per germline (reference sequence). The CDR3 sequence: CASSIAMERGRQPQHF. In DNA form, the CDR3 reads TGTGCCAGTAGTATAGCAATGGAAAGGGGGAGGCAGCCCCAGCATTTT. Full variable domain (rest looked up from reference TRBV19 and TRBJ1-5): DGGITQSPKYLFRKEGQNVTLSCEQNLNHDAMYWYRQDPGQGLRLIYYSQIVNDFQKGDIAEGYSVSREKKESFPLTVTSAQKNPTAFYLCASSIAMERGRQPQHFGDGTRLSIL.

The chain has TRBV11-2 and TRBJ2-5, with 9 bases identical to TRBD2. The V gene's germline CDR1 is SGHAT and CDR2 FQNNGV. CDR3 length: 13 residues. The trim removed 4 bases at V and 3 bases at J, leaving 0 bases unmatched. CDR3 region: CASSSSGEETQYF. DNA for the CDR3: TGTGCCAGCAGCTCTAGCGGGGAAGAGACCCAGTACTTC. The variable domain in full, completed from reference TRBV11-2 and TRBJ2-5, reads EAGVAQSPRYKIIEKRQSVAFWCNPISGHATLYWYQQILGQGPKLLIQFQNNGVVDDSQLPKDRFSAERLKGVDSTLKIQPAKLEDSAVYLCASSSSGEETQYFGPGTRLLVL.

In DNA, the CDR3 is TGTGCCAGCAGCCAAGGGTCATCAGATACGCAGTATTTT. Residues: CASSQGSSDTQYF. The J gene is TRBJ2-3, the V gene TRBV14; D unresolved. The CDR3 runs 13 residues. The germline gives CDR1 SGHDN, CDR2 FVKESK. V lost 1 base to trimming and J lost 4 bases, with 6 bases between them. Full variable domain (outside the CDR3, taken from reference TRBV14 and TRBJ2-3): EAGVTQFPSHSVIEKGQTVTLRCDPISGHDNLYWYRRVMGKEIKFLLHFVKESKQDESGMPNNRFLAERTGGTYSTLKVQPAELEDSGVYFCASSQGSSDTQYFGPGTRLTVL.

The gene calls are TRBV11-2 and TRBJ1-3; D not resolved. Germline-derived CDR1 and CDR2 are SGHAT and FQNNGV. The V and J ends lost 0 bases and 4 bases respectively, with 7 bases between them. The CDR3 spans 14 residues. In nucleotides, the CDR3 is TGTGCCAGCAGCTTAGAGTCGGCAGGAAACACCATATATTTT. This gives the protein CASSLESAGNTIYF. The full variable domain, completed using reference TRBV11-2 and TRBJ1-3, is EAGVAQSPRYKIIEKRQSVAFWCNPISGHATLYWYQQILGQGPKLLIQFQNNGVVDDSQLPKDRFSAERLKGVDSTLKIQPAKLEDSAVYLCASSLESAGNTIYFGEGSWLTVV.

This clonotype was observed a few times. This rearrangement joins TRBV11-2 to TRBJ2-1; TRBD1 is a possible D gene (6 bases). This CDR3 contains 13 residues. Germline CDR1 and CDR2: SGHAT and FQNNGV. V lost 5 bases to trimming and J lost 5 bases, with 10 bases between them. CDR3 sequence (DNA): TGTGCCAGCAGCCCACGGACAGACAATGAGCAGTTCTTC. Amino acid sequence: CASSPRTDNEQFF.

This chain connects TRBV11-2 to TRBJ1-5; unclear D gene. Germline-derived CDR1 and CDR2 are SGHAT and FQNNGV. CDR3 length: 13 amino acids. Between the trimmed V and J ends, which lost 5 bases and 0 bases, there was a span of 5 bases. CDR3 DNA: TGTGCCAGCAGCCGGATTAGCAATCAGCCCCAGCATTTT. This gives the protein CASSRISNQPQHF.

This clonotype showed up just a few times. The CDR3 loop is CASSNGQGLSEQYF. The CDR3 nucleotides read TGTGCCAGCAGCAATGGGCAGGGTTTATCCGAGCAGTACTTC. This chain joins TRBV21-1 and TRBJ2-7; the table's D call TRBD1 went unverified against the DNA. TRBV21-1 is assigned pseudogene status. CDR3 length: 14 residues.

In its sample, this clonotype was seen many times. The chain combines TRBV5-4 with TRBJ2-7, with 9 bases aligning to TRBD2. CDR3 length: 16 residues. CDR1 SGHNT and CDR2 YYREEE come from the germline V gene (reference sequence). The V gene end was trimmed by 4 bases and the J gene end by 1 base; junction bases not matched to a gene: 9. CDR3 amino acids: CASSGLLAGSSYEQYF. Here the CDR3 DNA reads TGTGCCAGCAGCGGACTTCTAGCGGGATCATCCTACGAGCAGTACTTC.

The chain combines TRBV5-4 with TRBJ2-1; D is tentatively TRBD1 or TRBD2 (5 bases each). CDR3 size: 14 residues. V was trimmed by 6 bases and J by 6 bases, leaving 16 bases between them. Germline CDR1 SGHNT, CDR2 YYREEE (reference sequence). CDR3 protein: CASTREQAINEQFF. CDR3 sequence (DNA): TGTGCCAGCACCCGGGAACAGGCGATCAATGAGCAGTTCTTC.

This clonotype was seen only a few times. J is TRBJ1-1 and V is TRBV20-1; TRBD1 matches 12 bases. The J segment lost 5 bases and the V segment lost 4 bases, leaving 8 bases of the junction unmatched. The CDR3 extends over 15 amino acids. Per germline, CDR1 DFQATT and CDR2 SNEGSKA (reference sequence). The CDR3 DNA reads TGCAGTGCTACCCGGGACAGGGGGCGGTGGACTGAAGCTTTCTTT. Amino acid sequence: CSATRDRGRWTEAFF.

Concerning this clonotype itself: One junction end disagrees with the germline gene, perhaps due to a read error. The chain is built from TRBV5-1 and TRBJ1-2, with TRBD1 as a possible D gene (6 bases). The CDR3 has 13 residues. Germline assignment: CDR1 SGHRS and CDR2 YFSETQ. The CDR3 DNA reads TGCGCCAGCAGCTTACAGGGTGACTATGTCTACACCTTC. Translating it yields CASSLQGDYVYTF.